The clone carrying this T cell receptor beta chain has a handful of counts. This specimen comes from a study of T cells after yellow fever vaccination. TCRdb independently ran MiXCR on the 5' RACE reads; one entry per CDR3 protein. The data contain almost 600,000 distinct CDR3 sequences, approximately 15% of them singletons. The CDR3 is made up of 13 amino acids. Per the germline V gene, CDR1 is DFQATT and CDR2 is SNEGSKA (reference sequence). V lost 1 base and J lost 7; bases outside the gene matches: 7. The sequence came from a man under 40 who received the YFV17D yellow fever vaccine. J is TRBJ2-7 and V is TRBV20-1; 7 bases match TRBD1. The sample here was PBMCs, taken on the day of the yellow fever booster vaccination. The CDR3 DNA sequence: TGCAGTGCTAGAGGAGGGGGCGAGATTGAGCAGTACTTC. This sequence encodes CSARGGGEIEQYF.